What follows are 26 T cell receptor beta chains derived from one specimen sequenced in a study of technical replicates of blood from several donors (dated by TCRdb to the late 2010s). Receptors were amplified or captured by the immunoSEQ multiplex PCR assay. TCRdb stores this immuneACCESS table with in-frame sequences only. Part of the clones is absent; in the studies checked, under half of the shortfall reflects unresolved V genes, and no reason is known for the rest. The sample data list tens of thousands of clones, and 93% of these were observed just once. Under 0.3% of the sample lies in the top ten. Input material: T cells isolated from PBMCs. The source is a human donor in good health.

The chain uses TRBV28 and TRBJ2-7; possibly TRBD2 for D (5 bases). V was trimmed by 6 bases and J by 6 bases, leaving 21 bases between them. CDR3 length: 15 residues. Germline V gene lookup returns CDR1 MDHEN and CDR2 SYDVKM. The DNA of the CDR3 is TGTGCCAGCAGCCGGACCCCGGCCGGGATGGGCGAGCAGTACTTC. Translated, it gives CASSRTPAGMGEQYF. The full variable domain, its missing parts supplied by reference TRBV28 and TRBJ2-7, is DVKVTQSSRYLVKRTGEKVFLECVQDMDHENMFWYRQDPGLGLRLIYFSYDVKMKEKGDIPEGYSVSREKKERFSLILESASTNQTSMYLCASSRTPAGMGEQYFGPGTRLTVT.

The rearrangement links TRBV2 to TRBJ1-1; 8 bases agree with TRBD1. The ends lost 6 bases at V and 7 bases at J; junction bases unmatched: 4. The length of the CDR3 is 12 residues. CDR1 SNHLY and CDR2 FYNNEI come from the germline V gene. The CDR3 loop reads CASSRGPGEAFF. The CDR3 DNA reads as TGTGCCAGCAGCAGGGGGCCCGGTGAAGCTTTCTTT. The entire variable domain, with the rest obtained from reference TRBV2 and TRBJ1-1, is as follows: EPEVTQTPSHQVTQMGQEVILRCVPISNHLYFYWYRQILGQKVEFLVSFYNNEISEKSEIFDDQFSVERPDGSNFTLKIRSTKLEDSAMYFCASSRGPGEAFFGQGTRLTVV.

This clone was detected a few times. The CDR3 is CASSLVGESVTEAFF. CDR3 nucleotides: TGCGCCAGCAGCTTGGTTGGGGAGTCGGTAACTGAAGCTTTCTTT. This rearrangement joins TRBV5-1 to TRBJ1-1; D unresolved. The CDR3 runs 15 residues. V was shortened by 0 bases and J by 5 bases, with 14 bases between the two germline ends. Germline CDR1 and CDR2: SGHRS and YFSETQ.

The chain joins TRBV19 to TRBJ2-7, with D possibly being TRBD2 (6 bases). The germline CDR1 and CDR2 sequences are LNHDA and SQIVND (reference sequence). This CDR3 is built from 15 residues. V gave up 5 bases and J gave up 4 bases, with 18 bases separating them. The CDR3 loop is CASSWGGETFYEQYF. DNA of the CDR3: TGTGCCAGTAGTTGGGGAGGAGAAACTTTTTACGAGCAGTACTTC. Using reference TRBV19 and TRBJ2-7 for the parts outside the CDR3, the full variable domain is DGGITQSPKYLFRKEGQNVTLSCEQNLNHDAMYWYRQDPGQGLRLIYYSQIVNDFQKGDIAEGYSVSREKKESFPLTVTSAQKNPTAFYLCASSWGGETFYEQYFGPGTRLTVT.

The chain combines TRBV28 with TRBJ2-7; 15 nucleotides line up with TRBD2. V was clipped by 5 bases and J by 2 bases; unmatched bases: 1. From germline, CDR1 is MDHEN and CDR2 SYDVKM. The CDR3 totals 15 residues. The DNA of the CDR3 is TGTGCCAGCAGTCGGACTAGCGGGAGGGCCTACGAGCAGTACTTC. This translates into CASSRTSGRAYEQYF.

The CDR3 sequence is CASSAYQGLAGAGEQYF. The CDR3 DNA reads as TGTGCCAGCAGTGCCTATCAGGGACTAGCGGGAGCGGGCGAGCAGTACTTC. V is TRBV27 and J is TRBJ2-7; 14 nucleotides line up with TRBD2. Trimming at V came to 5 bases and at J to 6 bases, leaving 12 bases not matched to a gene. The CDR3 covers 17 residues. Germline CDR1 and CDR2: MNHEY and SMNVEV (reference sequence).

The chain combines TRBV10-2 with TRBJ2-2; 12 bases map to TRBD2. The V gene's germline CDR1 is WSHSY and CDR2 SAAADI. The CDR3 is made up of 19 amino acids. V shed 6 bases and J 7 bases; nucleotides not matched to a gene: 18. CDR3 in DNA: TGCGCCAGCAGCAATTGGGGACCGGGACTAGCGGGCTCTAACGGGGAGCTGTTTTTT. This codes for CASSNWGPGLAGSNGELFF.

The rearrangement links TRBV5-1 to TRBJ2-7; tentatively, D is TRBD2 (5 bases). Germline V gene lookup returns CDR1 SGHRS and CDR2 YFSETQ. This CDR3 comprises 18 residues. Trimming shortened V by 4 bases and J by 3 bases, and 26 bases separated the two germline ends. The CDR3 loop is CASSLGVRFHWGVYEQYF. CDR3 DNA: TGCGCCAGCAGCCTGGGAGTAAGGTTTCACTGGGGAGTCTACGAGCAGTACTTC.

This sequence joins TRBV19 and TRBJ1-4; TRBD1 agrees at 8 bases. The V and J ends lost 4 bases and 5 bases, in that order; junction bases with no gene match: 6. The CDR3 length is 15 residues. Per germline, CDR1 LNHDA and CDR2 SQIVND (reference sequence). The CDR3 region has the DNA TGTGCCAGTAGTAACAGACAGGGGTCGAATGAAAAACTGTTTTTT. The encoded protein is CASSNRQGSNEKLFF.

This chain connects TRBV10-3 to TRBJ1-5, with 7 bases identical to TRBD1. This CDR3 has 13 residues. CDR1 ENHRY and CDR2 SYGVKD come from the germline V gene. Trimming removed 10 bases from V and 4 bases from J; junction bases left unmatched: 7. Written as DNA, the CDR3 is TGTGCCACCCACAGGGGTCCGAATCAGCCCCAGCATTTT. Encoded protein: CATHRGPNQPQHF.

This chain connects TRBV7-9 to TRBJ1-1; the D is unclear. V was trimmed by 7 bases and J by 3 bases, leaving 15 bases between them. The CDR3 length is 14 residues. The germline V gene has CDR1 SEHNR and CDR2 FQNEAQ (reference sequence). CDR3 loop: CASTPSSGDTEAFF. CDR3 in DNA: TGTGCCAGCACACCTTCATCGGGTGACACTGAAGCTTTCTTT. The complete variable domain, with remaining parts taken from reference TRBV7-9 and TRBJ1-1, reads DTGVSQNPRHKITKRGQNVTFRCDPISEHNRLYWYRQTLGQGPEFLTYFQNEAQLEKSRLLSDRFSAERPKGSFSTLEIQRTEQGDSAMYLCASTPSSGDTEAFFGQGTRLTVV.

The J gene is TRBJ1-1, the V gene TRBV27; TRBD1 aligns across 8 bases. CDR1 and CDR2 (germline): MNHEY, SMNVEV (reference sequence). The CDR3 is 18 residues long. The V segment lost 5 bases and the J segment 0 bases; nucleotides outside the gene matches: 14. CDR3: CASSTLPGTGQMNTEAFF. The CDR3, as DNA: TGTGCCAGCAGTACCCTTCCAGGGACAGGTCAGATGAACACTGAAGCTTTCTTT.

The genes are TRBV25-1 and TRBJ1-1; no firm D call. The V and J ends lost 2 bases and 4 bases respectively, with 14 bases between them. CDR3 length: 15 residues. Germline values: CDR1 MGHDK, CDR2 SYGVNS. CDR3 region: CASSEGGRGSTEAFF. DNA for the CDR3: TGTGCCAGCAGTGAAGGTGGACGGGGATCCACTGAAGCTTTCTTT. Combining the CDR3 with reference TRBV25-1 and TRBJ1-1 gives the whole variable domain EADIYQTPRYLVIGTGKKITLECSQTMGHDKMYWYQQDPGMELHLIHYSYGVNSTEKGDLSSESTVSRIRTEHFPLTLESARPSHTSQYLCASSEGGRGSTEAFFGQGTRLTVV.

The chain joins TRBV10-3 to TRBJ2-5, with 7 bases fitting TRBD2. Germline lookup yields CDR1 ENHRY and CDR2 SYGVKD. Trimming removed 0 bases from V and 4 bases from J; junction bases left unmatched: 2. This CDR3 has 14 amino acids. The CDR3 loop is CAISESAGAETQYF. The CDR3 nucleotides read TGTGCCATCAGTGAGTCGGCGGGAGCAGAGACCCAGTACTTC.

The rearrangement joins TRBV2 to TRBJ2-7; possible D gene TRBD2, 5 bases. V was trimmed by 2 bases and J by 3 bases, leaving 14 bases between them. Germline CDR1 reads SNHLY; CDR2 reads FYNNEI. This CDR3 has 15 amino acids. The CDR3 coding sequence is TGTGCCAGCAGTGAACGCTTCTGGAGGCTCTACGAGCAGTACTTC. Encoded protein: CASSERFWRLYEQYF.

The chain is built from TRBV5-1 and TRBJ2-7, with TRBD2 matching over 9 bases. V shed 2 bases, J shed 5 bases, and the junction held 8 bases outside the gene matches. From germline, CDR1 is SGHRS and CDR2 YFSETQ. The CDR3 totals 15 residues. The CDR3 loop reads CASSFEGLAGDEQYF. CDR3 in DNA: TGCGCCAGCAGCTTCGAGGGACTAGCAGGCGACGAGCAGTACTTC. Using reference TRBV5-1 and TRBJ2-7 for the parts outside the CDR3, the full variable domain is KAGVTQTPRYLIKTRGQQVTLSCSPISGHRSVSWYQQTPGQGLQFLFEYFSETQRNKGNFPGRFSGRQFSNSRSEMNVSTLELGDSALYLCASSFEGLAGDEQYFGPGTRLTVT.

The CDR3 nucleotides are TGTGCCAGCAGTGAACCCGGGACTAGCTTCCATGAGCAGTTCTTC. Amino acid sequence: CASSEPGTSFHEQFF. The chain couples TRBV6-1 to TRBJ2-1; 9 bases fit TRBD2. V dropped 2 bases and J dropped 8; count of bases not matched to a gene: 7. Germline V gives CDR1 MNHNS, CDR2 SASEGT. The CDR3 loop spans 15 amino acids.

The chain couples TRBV13 to TRBJ1-1; the match to TRBD1 covers 7 bases. V was pared by 6 bases and J by 3 bases, with 13 bases of the junction left unmatched. Germline V gives CDR1 PRHDT, CDR2 FYEKMQ (reference sequence). The CDR3 runs 16 residues. The DNA for the CDR3 is TGTGCCAGCAGTTCCACGAGGGGGCGCTCGGACACTGAAGCTTTCTTT. Protein product: CASSSTRGRSDTEAFF. Supplemented by reference TRBV13 and TRBJ1-1, the full variable domain reads AAGVIQSPRHLIKEKRETATLKCYPIPRHDTVYWYQQGPGQDPQFLISFYEKMQSDKGSIPDRFSAQQFSDYHSELNMSSLELGDSALYFCASSSTRGRSDTEAFFGQGTRLTVV.

V gene TRBV10-3 combines with J gene TRBJ2-1, with 8 bases matching TRBD1. Germline-derived CDR1 and CDR2 are ENHRY and SYGVKD. This CDR3 contains 14 residues. V shed 7 bases and J 7 bases; nucleotides not matched to a gene: 9. The CDR3 is CAINGQGRNNEQFF. CDR3 DNA: TGTGCCATCAACGGACAGGGTCGAAATAATGAGCAGTTCTTC.

The rearrangement joins TRBV11-2 to TRBJ2-3; 12 bases are a match to TRBD2. V trimming: 1 base; J trimming: 6 bases; junction bases outside the gene matches: 5. CDR1 is SGHAT and CDR2 is FQNNGV in the germline V gene. The CDR3 contains 16 residues. The CDR3 coding sequence is TGTGCCAGCAGCTTAGGTCCTAGCGGGGGGGTGGATACGCAGTATTTT. This translates into CASSLGPSGGVDTQYF.

V usage is TRBV5-6 and J usage is TRBJ2-2; 8 bases line up with TRBD2. J gave up 4 bases and V 4 bases, and 9 bases lay outside the gene matches. The CDR3 is made up of 16 amino acids. Germline-derived CDR1 and CDR2 are SGHDT and YYEEEE. CDR3 protein: CASSGAGRAITGELFF. The CDR3 bases are TGTGCCAGCAGCGGGGCCGGGAGGGCCATCACCGGGGAGCTGTTTTTT.

The genes are TRBV5-4 and TRBJ2-5, with TRBD2 matching over 8 bases. Germline CDR1 is SGHNT and CDR2 is YYREEE (reference sequence). Trimming took 4 bases from V and 5 from J; bases not matched to a gene: 10. CDR3 size: 15 residues. The CDR3 spells CASSPRGGEGETQYF. In nucleotides, the CDR3 is TGTGCCAGCAGCCCCCGGGGGGGGGAGGGGGAGACCCAGTACTTC.

The CDR3 DNA sequence: TGTGCCAGCAGCCAGACCCGTACAGTGAACACTGAAGCTTTCTTT. This encodes CASSQTRTVNTEAFF. The chain is built from TRBV6-6 and TRBJ1-1; no firm D call. V was trimmed by 6 bases and J by 0 bases, leaving 14 bases between them. The CDR3 runs 15 residues. Germline-derived CDR1 and CDR2 are MNHNY and SVGAGI (reference sequence).

The CDR3 coding sequence is TGTGCCTGGAGTCCGGGCAGGGGGAGTTCACCCCTCCACTTT. It specifies CAWSPGRGSSPLHF. V usage is TRBV30 and J usage is TRBJ1-6, with 7 nucleotides matching TRBD1. Trimming cost V 2 bases and J 9 bases; bases outside gene matches: 7. The germline gives CDR1 GTSNPN, CDR2 SVGIG (reference sequence). The length of the CDR3 is 14 residues.

This rearrangement joins TRBV11-3 to TRBJ2-5, with 9 bases identical to TRBD1. Germline lookup yields CDR1 SGHNT and CDR2 YENEEA. The CDR3 has 15 amino acids. V lost 5 bases to trimming and J lost 5 bases; unmatched junction nucleotides: 9. This CDR3 reads CASSAYRGPMETQYF. Here the CDR3 DNA reads TGTGCCAGCAGCGCATACAGGGGGCCTATGGAGACCCAGTACTTC.

The chain employs TRBV5-1 and TRBJ2-7; D may be TRBD1 (6 bases). From germline, CDR1 is SGHRS and CDR2 YFSETQ. This CDR3 contains 16 residues. With 0 bases removed from V and 3 bases from J, the gap between germline ends came to 16 bases. The CDR3 loop is CASSLGKWDNSYEQYF. The CDR3, as DNA: TGCGCCAGCAGCTTGGGGAAGTGGGACAACAGCTACGAGCAGTACTTC.